The clone carrying this TCR beta chain has more than one count but fewer than ten. Its antigen is currently unknown. The record originates from a study of CD8 T cells in ankylosing spondylitis. The CDR3 runs 15 residues. Germline V gives CDR1 MGHRA, CDR2 YSYEKL. V dropped 1 base and J dropped 7 bases, with 14 bases sitting between them. TCRdb fed the 5' RACE reads into MiXCR, producing one record per CDR3 protein. The sample carries about 340,000 distinct CDR3 sequences, about 20% recorded once. Overall study results and limits: According to the report, clones linked to the disease were significantly enriched in matched synovial fluid samples taken from ankylosing spondylitis patients. Seemingly characteristic of ankylosing spondylitis blood was a TCR beta motif consisting of under 10 highly homologous variants. Reactive arthritis synovial fluid and blood previously showed some of these motif variants.

Sequenced sample: blood, either unsorted or a sorted T cell fraction (not recorded which). The chain carries TRBV4-1 and TRBJ2-1; TRBD1 or TRBD2 may be the D gene (5 bases each). The source is a male donor with ankylosing spondylitis or in good health (not recorded which). Here the CDR3 reads CASSQGMGVGNEQFF. CDR3 nucleotide sequence: TGCGCCAGCAGCCAAGGTATGGGGGTTGGGAATGAGCAGTTCTTC.